What follows are 10 T cell receptor beta chains derived from one specimen sequenced in a study of blood T cells in healthy people across ages. Primed by a sample-barcoded 5' primer and a J-beta primer mix, a second PCR proceeded for roughly 6 to 12 cycles. Via MiXCR, TCRdb re-called the 5' RACE reads, giving one row per CDR3 protein. The sample lists hundreds of thousands of distinct CDR3 sequences, about 30% seen once, with over 15% in the top ten. The sequencing sample was made of blood. The source of these receptors is a woman of 80 years or more in good health.

This chain joins TRBV14 and TRBJ2-7; no clear D gene. Per the germline V gene, CDR1 is SGHDN and CDR2 is FVKESK. The CDR3 is made up of 14 amino acids. Trimming shortened V by 1 base and J by 5 bases, and 12 bases separated the two germline ends. In DNA, the CDR3 is TGTGCCAGCAGCCAAGGACCTCTTAAAAACGAGCAGTACTTC. As protein: CASSQGPLKNEQYF.

This clonotype was observed many times. CDR3 region: CASHKGNNEQFF. CDR3 DNA sequence: TGCGCCAGCCACAAGGGGAACAATGAGCAGTTCTTC. V usage is TRBV5-1 and J usage is TRBJ2-1, with a possible D match to TRBD1 (5 bases). V shed 7 bases and J shed 5 bases, with 10 bases lying between them. From germline, CDR1 is SGHRS and CDR2 YFSETQ. The CDR3 length is 12 residues.

This clonotype was detected a few times. The genes are TRBV6-5 and TRBJ2-2; D call uncertain. Germline V gene data show CDR1 as MNHEY and CDR2 as SVGAGI. The germline V and J ends were trimmed by 6 bases and 7 bases, with 6 bases remaining between them. This CDR3 region has 11 residues. In nucleotides, the CDR3 is TGTGCCAGCAGCCGAGACGGGGAGCTGTTTTTT. It encodes CASSRDGELFF.

This clonotype came up many times. The chain couples TRBV29-1 to TRBJ2-3, with D unclear. Trimming stripped 2 bases from V and 5 bases from J, with 11 bases between. Germline lookup yields CDR1 SQVTM and CDR2 ANQGSEA. CDR3 length: 13 residues. The CDR3 region has the DNA TGCAGCGTTGAAAGGGTTTTATTAGATACGCAGTATTTT. It yields the protein CSVERVLLDTQYF.

In its sample, this clonotype was seen once. One base away lies a much larger clone, so this may be a sequencing read error. The J gene is TRBJ2-5, the V gene TRBV9; tentatively, D is TRBD1 (6 bases). The germline V and J ends were trimmed by 0 bases and 11 bases, with 20 bases remaining between them. Per germline, CDR1 SGDLS and CDR2 YYNGEE. This CDR3 has 15 residues. CDR3 nucleotide sequence: TGTGCCAGCAGCGTAGGGGGGCCCTCCTACAATGAGCAGTACTTC. It yields the protein CASSVGGPSYNEQYF.

Many counts were recorded for this clonotype. The chain uses TRBV7-2 and TRBJ2-7; tentative D call: TRBD1 (6 bases). Trimming cost V 6 bases and J 6 bases, with 18 bases left between them. There are 14 residues in the CDR3. The germline gives CDR1 SGHTA, CDR2 FQGNSA. CDR3 loop: CASSLKRTVGEQYF. In DNA form, the CDR3 reads TGTGCCAGCAGTTTAAAGAGGACAGTGGGCGAGCAGTACTTC.

This chain links TRBV28 with TRBJ1-6; D possibly corresponds to TRBD1 (5 bases). The CDR3 sequence is 15 residues long. Trimming left V 1 base short and J 9 bases short, with 13 bases between. Germline V gene sequence: CDR1 MDHEN, CDR2 SYDVKM. The CDR3 sequence is CASSLYRGVSSPLHF. The CDR3, as DNA: TGTGCCAGCAGTTTATACCGGGGCGTCAGTTCACCCCTCCACTTT.

In its sample, this clonotype was seen many times. The chain combines TRBV18 with TRBJ2-7; unclear D gene. V was pared by 8 bases and J by 0 bases, with 11 bases between. The CDR3 has 13 residues. CDR1 is KGHSH, CDR2 LQKENI, per germline. CDR3: CASSPLSSYEQYF. CDR3 in DNA: TGTGCCAGCAGCCCACTAAGCTCCTACGAGCAGTACTTC.

This clonotype was observed many times. The chain carries TRBV30 and TRBJ2-7; either TRBD1 or TRBD2 may supply D (6 bases each). Germline lookup yields CDR1 GTSNPN and CDR2 SVGIG (reference sequence). Trimming stripped 2 bases from V and 0 bases from J, with 20 bases between. CDR3 length equals 17 residues. The CDR3 is CAWSRGGVTGSSYEQYF. In DNA, the CDR3 is TGTGCCTGGAGTCGAGGAGGGGTAACAGGGAGCTCCTACGAGCAGTACTTC.

V gene TRBV20-1 combines with J gene TRBJ2-4; 10 nucleotides match TRBD2. The J call may be in error: the DNA end matches TRBJ2-7 better. CDR1 is DFQATT and CDR2 is SNEGSKA in the germline V gene (reference sequence). The CDR3 has 14 amino acids. As DNA, the CDR3 is TGCAGTGCTAAAAAGCGGGGGGGCGTCGACGAGCAGTACTTC. Residues: CSAKKRGGVDEQYF.